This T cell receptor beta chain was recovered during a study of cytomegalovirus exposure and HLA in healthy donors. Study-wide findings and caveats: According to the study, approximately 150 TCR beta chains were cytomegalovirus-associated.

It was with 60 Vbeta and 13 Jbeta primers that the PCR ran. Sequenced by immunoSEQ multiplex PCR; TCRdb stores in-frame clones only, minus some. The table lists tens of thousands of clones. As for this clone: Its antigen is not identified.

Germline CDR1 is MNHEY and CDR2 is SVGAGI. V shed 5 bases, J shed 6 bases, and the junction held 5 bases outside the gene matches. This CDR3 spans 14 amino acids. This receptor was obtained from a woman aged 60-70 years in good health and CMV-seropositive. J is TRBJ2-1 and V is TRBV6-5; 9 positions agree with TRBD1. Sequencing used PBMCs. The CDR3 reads CASSPGQGANEQFF. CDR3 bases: TGTGCCAGCAGTCCGGGACAGGGAGCCAATGAGCAGTTCTTC.